These T cell receptor beta chains were read from a single sample in a study of regulatory T cells in long-lasting Graves disease. TCRdb ran MiXCR on the multiplex PCR reads and lists one entry per CDR3 protein. The data hold some 450,000 distinct CDR3 sequences, with around 15% observed a single time. This sample also appeared in a second study, on T cells in Graves' hyperthyroidism and ophthalmopathy.

Sample: peripheral blood mononuclear cells (PBMCs), taken at new diagnosis, from a patient treated with antithyroid drugs. Receptors originate from a woman aged 25-40 years with Graves disease. Both conserved end residues are part of each CDR3. A D gene is named only where the DNA matches it firmly. The size field is filled for only some rows; it gives once, few, many or a size class.

V: TRBV19
J: TRBJ2-1
D: TRBD1
size: .
CDR3: CASSISGTGGPLEQFF
DNA: TGTGCCAGTAGTATATCTGGGACAGGGGGCCCGCTAGAGCAGTTCTTC

V: TRBV12-3/TRBV12-4
J: TRBJ2-7
D: TRBD1
size: .
CDR3: CASRADRAYEQYF
DNA: TGTGCCAGCAGAGCCGACAGGGCCTACGAGCAGTACTTC

V: TRBV7-6
J: TRBJ1-1
D: .
size: .
CDR3: CASSVQRDTEAFF
DNA: TGTGCCAGCAGCGTTCAGAGGGACACTGAAGCTTTCTTT

V: TRBV12-3/TRBV12-4
J: TRBJ1-1
D: .
size: many
CDR3: CASSYQLMNTEAFF
DNA: TGTGCCAGCAGTTATCAGCTCATGAACACTGAAGCTTTCTTT

V: TRBV15
J: TRBJ1-5
D: .
size: .
CDR3: CATSIPLNHSNQPQHF
DNA: TGTGCCACCAGCATCCCCCTAAACCATAGCAATCAGCCCCAGCATTTT

V: TRBV20-1
J: TRBJ2-3
D: TRBD2
size: many
CDR3: CSATSRRGRADTQYF
DNA: TGCAGTGCTACCAGTCGGAGAGGGAGGGCCGATACGCAGTATTTT

V: TRBV28
J: TRBJ2-1
D: TRBD2
size: many
CDR3: CASSLGLAGGPGYEQFF
DNA: TGTGCCAGCAGTTTGGGACTAGCGGGAGGGCCGGGGTATGAGCAGTTCTTC

V: TRBV28
J: TRBJ2-7
D: .
size: .
CDR3: CASVDGSSYEQYF
DNA: TGTGCCAGCGTGGACGGAAGCTCCTACGAGCAGTACTTC

V: TRBV3-1
J: TRBJ1-2
D: TRBD1
size: .
CDR3: CASSRTGGSDGYTF
DNA: TGTGCCAGCAGCCGGACAGGGGGCTCGGATGGCTACACCTTC

V: TRBV19
J: TRBJ2-7
D: .
size: .
CDR3: CASSMGSSYEQYF
DNA: TGTGCCAGTAGTATGGGGAGCTCCTACGAGCAGTACTTC

V: TRBV13
J: TRBJ2-1
D: TRBD2
size: many
CDR3: CASSNPAIRTSGRARLNEQFF
DNA: TGTGCCAGCAGCAACCCCGCAATTAGGACTAGCGGGAGGGCCCGTTTGAATGAGCAGTTCTTC

V: TRBV28
J: TRBJ1-2
D: .
size: many
CDR3: CASSKQAGGRGYGYTF
DNA: TGTGCCAGCAGTAAACAGGCGGGAGGTAGAGGCTATGGCTACACCTTC

V: TRBV28
J: TRBJ1-5
D: .
size: many
CDR3: CASSFVGSWGNQPQHF
DNA: TGTGCCAGCAGTTTCGTCGGGTCTTGGGGCAATCAGCCCCAGCATTTT